Listed here are 9 T cell receptor beta chains from one sample, sequenced in a study of T cells in localized non-small cell lung cancer. Assay used: immunoSEQ multiplex PCR; TCRdb lists only in-frame clones, some missing. This table holds roughly 30,000 clones, 90% to 95% found once. The sample consisted of PBMCs, taken before any cancer treatment. The receptors here all came from a man aged 40 to 75 with stage II lung adenocarcinoma.

The chain carries TRBV28 and TRBJ2-2; 8 bases are a match to TRBD1. Germline lookup yields CDR1 MDHEN and CDR2 SYDVKM. V was pared by 10 bases and J by 2 bases, with 6 bases of the junction left unmatched. The CDR3 has 14 amino acids. Written as DNA, the CDR3 is TGTGCCACTTTGGACAGGGTCAACACCGGGGAGCTGTTTTTT. Translating it yields CATLDRVNTGELFF.

The chain recombines TRBV19 with TRBJ1-2, with 10 bases aligning to TRBD1. The V gene's germline CDR1 is LNHDA and CDR2 SQIVND (reference sequence). This CDR3 is 15 amino acids long. V lost 5 bases and J lost 4; bases outside the gene matches: 7. The CDR3 protein is CASSPRTGGSYGYTF. The CDR3 nucleotides read TGTGCCAGTAGTCCCCGGACAGGGGGAAGCTATGGCTACACCTTC.

The chain is built from TRBV7-9 and TRBJ1-1, with 9 bases matching TRBD1. V shed 1 base, J shed 3 bases, and the junction held 3 bases outside the gene matches. The germline V gene encodes CDR1 SEHNR and CDR2 FQNEAQ (reference sequence). This CDR3 has 15 residues. In DNA, the CDR3 is TGTGCCAGCAGCTTAGGGACAGGGGTGCACACTGAAGCTTTCTTT. Amino acid sequence: CASSLGTGVHTEAFF.

The chain couples TRBV27 to TRBJ2-1; tentatively, D is TRBD1 or TRBD2 (5 bases each). CDR1 and CDR2 (germline): MNHEY, SMNVEV (reference sequence). The CDR3 runs 12 residues. V lost 5 bases to trimming and J lost 11 bases, with 13 bases between them. The CDR3 region has the DNA TGTGCCAGCAGTCCCTACACGGGACAGCAGTTCTTC. Its translation is CASSPYTGQQFF.

The rearrangement joins TRBV27 to TRBJ1-5; no clear D gene. V was trimmed by 5 bases and J by 5 bases, leaving 10 bases between them. Germline loops: CDR1 MNHEY, CDR2 SMNVEV (reference sequence). The CDR3 loop spans 13 amino acids. This chain's CDR3 is CASSPDGYQPQHF. In DNA, the CDR3 is TGTGCCAGCAGTCCCGACGGTTATCAGCCCCAGCATTTT.

The chain joins TRBV7-9 to TRBJ2-3; D is uncertain. Germline lookup yields CDR1 SEHNR and CDR2 FQNEAQ (reference sequence). This CDR3 has 17 amino acids. Trimming stripped 0 bases from V and 0 bases from J, with 13 bases between. The CDR3 here is CASSLAPVAASTDTQYF. The CDR3 DNA sequence: TGTGCCAGCAGCTTAGCCCCCGTGGCGGCTAGCACAGATACGCAGTATTTT.

The chain joins TRBV27 to TRBJ2-1; possible D gene TRBD1, 7 bases. The CDR3 is made up of 17 amino acids. The V gene's germline CDR1 is MNHEY and CDR2 SMNVEV (reference sequence). Deletions cut 2 bases from V and 6 bases from J, with 20 bases between. DNA for the CDR3: TGTGCCAGCAGTTTAGGGTGGGGACAGACGGGGGCCAATGAGCAGTTCTTC. It encodes CASSLGWGQTGANEQFF.

This clone has only one observation. V and J are TRBV6-5 and TRBJ1-1; D gene uncertain. The CDR3 runs to 15 residues. Looked up from germline, CDR1 is MNHEY and CDR2 is SVGAGI. Deletions cut 0 bases from V and 2 bases from J, with 10 bases between. DNA for the CDR3: TGTGCCAGCAGTTACTCGGCCGGGGTTAACACTGAAGCTTTCTTT. Encoded protein: CASSYSAGVNTEAFF.

The chain uses TRBV7-9 and TRBJ2-7; tentative D call: TRBD2 (6 bases). The CDR3 has 14 amino acids. From germline, CDR1 is SEHNR and CDR2 FQNEAQ (reference sequence). Trimming stripped 7 bases from V and 2 bases from J, with 15 bases between. CDR3 nucleotide sequence: TGTGCCAGCAAAGAGGGGCCGGGGGCCTACGAGCAGTACTTC. Amino acids: CASKEGPGAYEQYF. The complete variable domain, with remaining parts taken from reference TRBV7-9 and TRBJ2-7, reads DTGVSQNPRHKITKRGQNVTFRCDPISEHNRLYWYRQTLGQGPEFLTYFQNEAQLEKSRLLSDRFSAERPKGSFSTLEIQRTEQGDSAMYLCASKEGPGAYEQYFGPGTRLTVT.